The clone carrying this T cell receptor beta chain was found a few times. The target antigen is unknown. Amplification yielded TCR beta CDR3 regions, with RNA transcripts as the source. Using the HTBI primer set, a first-round RT-PCR was run on the TCR CDR3. Each CDR3 protein is one row after TCRdb ran MiXCR on the multiplex PCR reads. The data contain approximately 620,000 distinct CDR3 sequences, approximately 14% of them seen just once; the ten biggest clones take up under 7%. The sample is drawn from a study of T cells in Graves' hyperthyroidism and ophthalmopathy. Regarding the study as a whole: A 13 V-J model separated ophthalmopathy from stable hyperthyroidism. Most clonotypes expanded in the thyroid (above 0.001) were also present in blood.

Each patient was aged 18 to 65 and had newly diagnosed hyperthyroidism of under 2 months' duration. V shed 2 bases, J shed 2 bases, and the junction held 4 bases outside the gene matches. The CDR3 covers 14 residues. The germline V gene encodes CDR1 SQVTM and CDR2 ANQGSEA. The chain has TRBV29-1 and TRBJ2-7; TRBD2 agrees at 9 bases. Sequencing was performed on blood. The TCR sequence derives from a woman in her twenties or thirties with Graves' hyperthyroidism that later progressed to Graves' ophthalmopathy. The CDR3 DNA reads as TGCAGCGTTGAATCTAGCGGGGTCACCTACGAGCAGTACTTC. As protein: CSVESSGVTYEQYF.